The following is a TCR beta chain sequence with its context. The data originate from a study of blood T cell repertoires in COVID-19. About the research overall: The analysed material was cDNA or gDNA that came from T cells, B-cell-depleted T cells, or PBMCs.

The CDR3 is made up of 14 amino acids. Germline lookup yields CDR1 SGHTA and CDR2 FQGNSA. The V and J ends lost 5 bases and 6 bases respectively, with 14 bases between them. Per the authors' pipeline: Amplification from reference gene primers served as the basis for estimated nucleated cell counts. TCRdb's table, derived via immunoSEQ multiplex PCR, lists solely in-frame clones and lacks some. D and trimming were read from the DNA, whereas the V and J calls and clone size are those reported in that table. This repertoire shows 210,000 or so clones, 88% found once; its top ten account for roughly 1.5%.

Sequencing was performed on peripheral blood. The TCR comes from a man aged 18 to 30 with active or convalescent COVID-19. This chain links TRBV7-2 with TRBJ1-5; possible D gene TRBD1, 6 bases. CDR3 sequence: CASSPYRAGQPQHF. The CDR3 nucleotides read TGTGCCAGCAGCCCATACAGGGCTGGTCAGCCCCAGCATTTT.